The rows below give T cell receptor beta chains drawn from one sample of a study of radiotherapy plus CTLA-4 blockade in lung cancer. The protocol was immunoSEQ multiplex PCR, while the TCRdb copy is restricted to in-frame clones and leaves out a portion. The sample carries about 80,000 clones, 70% to 85% recorded once. This specimen consisted of peripheral blood, obtained from a patient treated with radiotherapy plus ipilimumab. The receptors originated from a human donor with non-small cell lung cancer who had stable disease on radiotherapy plus ipilimumab. Each CDR3 is given with its conserved first and last residue. Each record gives: D gene, clone size, V gene, J gene, CDR3 DNA, CDR3 protein. The D gene is left open where the match is weak. Not every row has a clone size; where given, it reads once, few, many or a size class.

-,-,TRBV19,TRBJ2-5,TGTGCCAGTAGTATAGATCGTAGGAGTCGCAGAAAGGAGACCCAGTACTTC,CASSIDRRSRRKETQYF
-,-,TRBV2,TRBJ2-7,TGTGCCAGCAGCCGGGACACTTCCTACGAGCAGTACTTC,CASSRDTSYEQYF
-,-,TRBV7-3,TRBJ1-6,TGTGCCAGCAGCTCCCTGGGAGGGGGAGGGTCACCCCTCCACTTT,CASSSLGGGGSPLHF
-,-,TRBV6-5,TRBJ1-5,TGTGCCAGCAGTTACAAAGTTGCTGGTCAGCCCCAGCATTTT,CASSYKVAGQPQHF
TRBD1,-,TRBV5-8,TRBJ1-3,TGTGCCAGCAGCTGGGACAGAGCCTCTGGAAACACCATATATTTT,CASSWDRASGNTIYF
-,once,TRBV11-2,TRBJ1-6,TGTGCCAGCAGCTTACAGGGGAGCTCCTATAATTCACCCCTCCACTTT,CASSLQGSSYNSPLHF
TRBD2,once,TRBV11-2,TRBJ2-7,TGTGCCAGCAGCTGGACGAGTGGCGGCGGGAGGCCCTACGAGCAGTACTTC,CASSWTSGGGRPYEQYF
-,-,TRBV12-2,TRBJ2-4,TGTGCAAGTCGCTTAGGTAGGGCAGAAAACATTCAGTACTTC,CASRLGRAENIQYF
TRBD1,-,TRBV6-5,TRBJ1-6,TGTGCCAGCAGCGGGGGACAGGGGAATTCACCCCTCCACTTT,CASSGGQGNSPLHF
TRBD2,-,TRBV5-8,TRBJ2-7,TGTGCCAGCAGAACATTAGCGGGACCCGGAGAGCAGTACTTC,CASRTLAGPGEQYF
-,-,TRBV27,TRBJ2-7,TGTGCCAGCAGAACAGGGCCTACCAGAGTCTACGAGCAGTACTTC,CASRTGPTRVYEQYF
TRBD2,-,TRBV7-9,TRBJ2-2,TGTGCCAGCAGCTTAGTTGGACTAGCGAGAGTCGGGGAGCTGTTTTTT,CASSLVGLARVGELFF
TRBD1,-,TRBV30,TRBJ1-3,TGTGCCTGGAGTGTATGGGGGACAGGGCTCTCTGGAAACACCATATATTTT,CAWSVWGTGLSGNTIYF
TRBD1,-,TRBV4-1,TRBJ2-1,TGCGCCAGCAGTCAACAGGGGACCAATGAGCAGTTCTTC,CASSQQGTNEQFF
-,-,TRBV5-1,TRBJ1-2,TGCGCCAGCAGCTTGGAGGGTAGCGGCTACACCTTC,CASSLEGSGYTF
-,-,TRBV5-1,TRBJ2-5,TGCGCCAGCAGCTTGGGGAGGGCTCCCCAGAGGGAGACCCAGTACTTC,CASSLGRAPQRETQYF
-,-,TRBV30,TRBJ1-1,TGTGCCTGGATATTACAGAGTGGTACTGAAGCTTTCTTT,CAWILQSGTEAFF
-,few,TRBV15,TRBJ2-2,TGTGCCACCAGCAGAGGGGGGCGGACAGGGGAGCTGTTTTTT,CATSRGGRTGELFF
-,-,TRBV18,TRBJ2-7,TGTGCCAGCTCGCGGACCGACGAGCAGTACTTC,CASSRTDEQYF
-,-,TRBV2,TRBJ1-6,TGTGCCAGCAAGGCGGAGGGGTGGTCACCCCTCCACTTT,CASKAEGWSPLHF
TRBD2,-,TRBV28,TRBJ2-7,TGTGCCAGCAGTCCATACCCCGGGACTAGCGGGGTGGGGGAGCAGTACTTC,CASSPYPGTSGVGEQYF
TRBD1,-,TRBV10-2,TRBJ2-7,TGCGCCAGCAGTGACCCTGGACAGGGTGGCTCCTACGAGCAGTACTTC,CASSDPGQGGSYEQYF
-,-,TRBV2,TRBJ1-6,TGTGCCAGCAGTAATAACCGACAGAAATCACCCCTCCACTTT,CASSNNRQKSPLHF
-,-,TRBV11-2,TRBJ2-7,TGTGCCAGCAGCTATGTCGCCGGGACATCCTACGAGCAGTACTTC,CASSYVAGTSYEQYF
-,few,TRBV10-2,TRBJ2-7,TGCGCCAGCAGTGAGTCGCGGCGCGAGCAGTACTTC,CASSESRREQYF
-,-,TRBV11-2,TRBJ2-5,TGTGCCAGCAGCTTAGGTGTGGCAGGGGAAGAGACCCAGTACTTC,CASSLGVAGEETQYF
TRBD1,-,TRBV2,TRBJ1-1,TGTGCCAGCACCCCCAGGGGGCGGACTGAAGCTTTCTTT,CASTPRGRTEAFF
-,-,TRBV6-1,TRBJ2-7,TGTGCCAGCAGTTTCAGGGCGACTGTATTCTACGAGCAGTACTTC,CASSFRATVFYEQYF
-,few,TRBV7-2,TRBJ1-1,TGTGCCAGCAGCTTATGGGAGGGAACTGAAGCTTTCTTT,CASSLWEGTEAFF
-,-,TRBV6-1,TRBJ1-1,TGTGCCAGCAGTGCGCGAGGGGAAACTGAAGCTTTCTTT,CASSARGETEAFF
-,-,TRBV7-9,TRBJ1-4,TGTGCCAGCAGCTTGACCGCCACAACTAATGAAAAACTGTTTTTT,CASSLTATTNEKLFF
-,-,TRBV5-1,TRBJ1-5,TGCGCCAGCAGCTTGGGAGGGACGGCGGATCAGCCCCAGCATTTT,CASSLGGTADQPQHF
-,-,TRBV18,TRBJ1-1,TGTGCCAGCTCACCACCTATATCGCGGGGGTGGGCTGAAGCTTTCTTT,CASSPPISRGWAEAFF
-,few,TRBV7-2,TRBJ2-7,TGTGCCAGCAGCCTGGGGCCAGGGGGGTCTTGGGAGCAGTACTTC,CASSLGPGGSWEQYF
-,-,TRBV30,TRBJ1-1,TGTGCCTGGAGTGATACTGGGAACACTGAAGCTTTCTTT,CAWSDTGNTEAFF
-,-,TRBV30,TRBJ2-3,TGTGCCTGGAGTGTATGGGGCGGGGGCACAGATACGCAGTATTTT,CAWSVWGGGTDTQYF
TRBD2,-,TRBV28,TRBJ2-3,TGTGCCAGCAGTGAGACGACAAGCGGGGTCACAGATACGCAGTATTTT,CASSETTSGVTDTQYF
-,-,TRBV2,TRBJ1-2,TGTGCCAGCACTACGGACAGAGACTCAGGCTACACCTTC,CASTTDRDSGYTF
TRBD1,-,TRBV18,TRBJ1-1,TGTGCCAGCTCACCACAGACAGGGAGGAACACTGAAGCTTTCTTT,CASSPQTGRNTEAFF
-,once,TRBV6-5,TRBJ2-7,TGTGCCAGCAGTTACTCGACGGGGAACTACGAGCAGTACTTC,CASSYSTGNYEQYF
-,few,TRBV23-1,TRBJ2-2,TGCGCCAGCACTACGCCCCCGGCGGAGTCCGCGAACACCGGGGAGCTGTTTTTT,CASTTPPAESANTGELFF
-,once,TRBV6-1,TRBJ2-3,TGTGCCAGCAGCCGACAGGAAAGCACAGATACGCAGTATTTT,CASSRQESTDTQYF
-,-,TRBV19,TRBJ1-2,TGTGCCAGCACCGACCCAGGGGAAATCTATGGCTACACCTTC,CASTDPGEIYGYTF
-,-,TRBV11-2,TRBJ2-1,TGTGCCAGCAGGACTCCAGGTGGCTCCTACAATGAGCAGTTCTTC,CASRTPGGSYNEQFF